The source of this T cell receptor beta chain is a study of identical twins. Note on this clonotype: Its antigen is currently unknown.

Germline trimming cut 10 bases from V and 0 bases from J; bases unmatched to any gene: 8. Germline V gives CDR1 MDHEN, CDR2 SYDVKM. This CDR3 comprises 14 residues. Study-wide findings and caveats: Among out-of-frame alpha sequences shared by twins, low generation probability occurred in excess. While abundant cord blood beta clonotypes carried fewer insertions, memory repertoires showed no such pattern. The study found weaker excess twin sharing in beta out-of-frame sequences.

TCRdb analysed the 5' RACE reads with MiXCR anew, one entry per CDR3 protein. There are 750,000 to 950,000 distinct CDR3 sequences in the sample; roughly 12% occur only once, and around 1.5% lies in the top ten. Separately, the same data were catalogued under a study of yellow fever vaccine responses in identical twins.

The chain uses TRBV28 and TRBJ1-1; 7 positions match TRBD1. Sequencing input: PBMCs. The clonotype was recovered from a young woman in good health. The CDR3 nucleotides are TGTGCCACCGAGAAACAGGGGCTGAACACTGAAGCTTTCTTT. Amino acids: CATEKQGLNTEAFF.